A selection of T cell receptor beta chains follows, all from one sample in a study of blood T cell repertoires in COVID-19. Clones were sequenced by immunoSEQ multiplex PCR, and TCRdb holds only the in-frame ones, with some missing. This sample has roughly 180,000 clones; around 83% occur once, and the top ten carry approximately 8%. Material: peripheral blood. Source of these receptors: a woman aged 55 to 70 with acute or convalescent COVID-19. Each CDR3 is given with its conserved first and last residue. D genes are given only for firm matches. Not all rows give a size; the values are once, few, many and, for expanded clones, a class.

size	V	J	D	CDR3	DNA
NA	TRBV3-1/TRBV3-2	TRBJ2-1	TRBD2	CASSPRTSGYYNEQFF	TGTGCCAGCAGCCCGAGGACTAGCGGATACTACAATGAGCAGTTCTTC
NA	TRBV30	TRBJ1-5	TRBD1	CAWSRGQGSNQPQHF	TGTGCCTGGAGCCGTGGACAGGGAAGCAATCAGCCCCAGCATTTT
NA	TRBV5-1	TRBJ2-5	TRBD2	CASRQTSGQETQYF	TGCGCCAGCAGGCAGACTAGCGGCCAAGAGACCCAGTACTTC
NA	TRBV2	TRBJ1-1	NA	CASTTGLNTEAFF	TGTGCCAGCACAACCGGACTAAACACTGAAGCTTTCTTT
NA	TRBV7-6	TRBJ2-1	TRBD2	CASSFSGSSYNEQFF	TGTGCCAGCAGCTTTAGCGGGAGCTCCTACAATGAGCAGTTCTTC
NA	TRBV3-1/TRBV3-2	TRBJ1-2	NA	CASSQGQRDGYTF	TGTGCCAGCAGCCAAGGACAGAGAGATGGCTACACCTTC
NA	TRBV6-5	TRBJ1-4	NA	CASSSTRFSPNEKLFF	TGTGCCAGCAGTTCCACCCGGTTCTCGCCTAATGAAAAACTGTTTTTT
NA	TRBV28	TRBJ2-3	NA	CASSLGGTADTQYF	TGTGCCAGCAGTTTAGGCGGGACCGCAGATACGCAGTATTTT
NA	TRBV18	TRBJ1-5	NA	CASSPSRQLSQPQHF	TGTGCCAGCTCACCATCGAGACAGCTTTCCCAGCCCCAGCATTTT
NA	TRBV28	TRBJ2-7	TRBD2	CASRPGGGREQYF	TGTGCCAGCAGGCCCGGGGGGGGGCGCGAGCAGTACTTC
NA	TRBV19	TRBJ2-1	TRBD2	CASSKTSVSYNEQFF	TGTGCCAGTAGTAAAACTAGCGTCTCCTACAATGAGCAGTTCTTC
NA	TRBV11-2	TRBJ2-3	NA	CASSSNTDTQYF	TGTGCCAGCAGCTCCAACACAGATACGCAGTATTTT
once	TRBV30	TRBJ2-6	NA	CAWSAPTGRRRANVLTF	TGTGCCTGGAGTGCCCCGACAGGTAGGAGGAGGGCCAACGTCCTGACTTTC
NA	TRBV23-1	TRBJ1-5	TRBD1	CASSQDGQGYQPQHF	TGCGCCAGCAGTCAGGATGGACAGGGGTATCAGCCCCAGCATTTT